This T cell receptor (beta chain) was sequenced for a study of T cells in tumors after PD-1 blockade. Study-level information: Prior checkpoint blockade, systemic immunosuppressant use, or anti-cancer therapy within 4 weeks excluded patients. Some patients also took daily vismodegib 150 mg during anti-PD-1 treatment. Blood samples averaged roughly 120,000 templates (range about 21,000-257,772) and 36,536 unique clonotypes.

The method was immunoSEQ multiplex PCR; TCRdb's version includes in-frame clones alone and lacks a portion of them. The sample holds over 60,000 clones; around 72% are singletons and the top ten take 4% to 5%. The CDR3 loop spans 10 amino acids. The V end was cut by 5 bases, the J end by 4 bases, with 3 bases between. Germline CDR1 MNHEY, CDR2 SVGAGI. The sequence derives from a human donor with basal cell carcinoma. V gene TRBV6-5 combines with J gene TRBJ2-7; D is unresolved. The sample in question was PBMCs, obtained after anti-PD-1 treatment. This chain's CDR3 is CASSLYEQYF. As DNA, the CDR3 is TGTGCCAGCAGTCTTTACGAGCAGTACTTC.